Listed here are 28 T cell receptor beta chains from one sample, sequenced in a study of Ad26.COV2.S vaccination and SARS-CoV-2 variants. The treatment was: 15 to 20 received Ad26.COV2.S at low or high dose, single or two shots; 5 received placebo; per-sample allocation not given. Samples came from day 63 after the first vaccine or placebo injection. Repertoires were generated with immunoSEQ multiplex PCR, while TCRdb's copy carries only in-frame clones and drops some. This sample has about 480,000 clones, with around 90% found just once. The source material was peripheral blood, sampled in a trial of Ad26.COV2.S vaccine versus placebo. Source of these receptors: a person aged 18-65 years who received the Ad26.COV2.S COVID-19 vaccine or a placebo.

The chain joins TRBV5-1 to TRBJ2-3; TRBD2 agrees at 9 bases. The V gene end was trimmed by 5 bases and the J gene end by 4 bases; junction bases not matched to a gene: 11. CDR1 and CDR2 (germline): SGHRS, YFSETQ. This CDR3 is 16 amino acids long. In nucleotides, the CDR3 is TGCGCCAGCAGAAGGGATCCGGGACTAGCTTCAGATACGCAGTATTTT. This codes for CASRRDPGLASDTQYF.

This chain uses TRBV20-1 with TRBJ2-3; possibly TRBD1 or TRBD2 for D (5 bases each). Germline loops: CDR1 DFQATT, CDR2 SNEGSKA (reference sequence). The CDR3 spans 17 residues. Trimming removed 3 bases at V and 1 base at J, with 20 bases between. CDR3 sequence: CSASPFSGAGGTDTQYF. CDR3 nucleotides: TGCAGTGCTAGTCCGTTTTCCGGGGCAGGTGGCACAGATACGCAGTATTTT.

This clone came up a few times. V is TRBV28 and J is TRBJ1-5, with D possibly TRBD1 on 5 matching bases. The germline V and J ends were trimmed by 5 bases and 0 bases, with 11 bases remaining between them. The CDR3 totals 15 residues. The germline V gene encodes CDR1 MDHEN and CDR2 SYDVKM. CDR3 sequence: CASSPGGASNQPQHF. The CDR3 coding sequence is TGTGCCAGCAGTCCTGGTGGGGCTAGCAATCAGCCCCAGCATTTT.

CDR3 protein: CASSVALSGAGPTEAFF. The CDR3 region has the DNA TGTGCCAGCAGCGTAGCTTTGTCGGGCGCAGGGCCCACTGAAGCTTTCTTT. The V and J genes are TRBV9 and TRBJ1-1, with D possibly TRBD1 on 5 matching bases. This CDR3 spans 17 amino acids. Between the trimmed V and J ends, which lost 0 bases and 4 bases, there was a span of 19 bases. Germline CDR1 reads SGDLS; CDR2 reads YYNGEE.

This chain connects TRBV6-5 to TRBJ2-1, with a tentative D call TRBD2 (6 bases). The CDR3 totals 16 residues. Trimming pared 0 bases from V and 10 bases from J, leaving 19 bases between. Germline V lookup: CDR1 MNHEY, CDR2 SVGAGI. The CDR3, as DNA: TGTGCCAGCAGTTACTCAGCTAGCGCGCGCCGGTCGGAGCAGTTCTTC. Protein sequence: CASSYSASARRSEQFF.

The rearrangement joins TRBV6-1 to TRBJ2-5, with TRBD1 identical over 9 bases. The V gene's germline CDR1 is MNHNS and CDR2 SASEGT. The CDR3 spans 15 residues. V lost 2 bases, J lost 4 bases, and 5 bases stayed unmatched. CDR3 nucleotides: TGTGCCAGCAGTGAAAACAGGGGGCGCGTAGAGACCCAGTACTTC. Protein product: CASSENRGRVETQYF.

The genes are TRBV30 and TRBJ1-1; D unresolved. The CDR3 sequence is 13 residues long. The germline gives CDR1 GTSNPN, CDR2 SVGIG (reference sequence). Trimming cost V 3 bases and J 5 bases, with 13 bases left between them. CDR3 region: CAWSHSVETEAFF. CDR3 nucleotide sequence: TGTGCCTGGAGCCATAGTGTCGAGACTGAAGCTTTCTTT. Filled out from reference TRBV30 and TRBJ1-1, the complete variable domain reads SQTIHQWPATLVQPVGSPLSLECTVEGTSNPNLYWYRQAAGRGLQLLFYSVGIGQISSEVPQNLSASRPQDRQFILSSKKLLLSDSGFYLCAWSHSVETEAFFGQGTRLTVV.

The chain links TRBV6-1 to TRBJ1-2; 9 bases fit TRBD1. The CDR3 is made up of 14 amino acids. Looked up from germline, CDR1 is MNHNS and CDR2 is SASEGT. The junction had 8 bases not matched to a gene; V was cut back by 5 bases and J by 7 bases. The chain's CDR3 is CASSSKTGGSGYTF. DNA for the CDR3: TGTGCCAGCAGTTCGAAAACAGGGGGCAGTGGCTACACCTTC.

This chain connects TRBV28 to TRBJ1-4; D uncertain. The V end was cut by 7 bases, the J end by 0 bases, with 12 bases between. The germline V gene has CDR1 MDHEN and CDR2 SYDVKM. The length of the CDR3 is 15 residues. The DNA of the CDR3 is TGTGCCAGCACCCTCGGTGGGACAACTAATGAAAAACTGTTTTTT. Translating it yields CASTLGGTTNEKLFF.

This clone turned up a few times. The CDR3 bases are TGTGCCAGCAGCTCTTCCGGGACAACGACCGGGGAGCTGTTTTTT. Encoded protein: CASSSSGTTTGELFF. This chain links TRBV7-3 with TRBJ2-2; tentatively, D is TRBD1 (6 bases). Germline CDR1 and CDR2: SGHTA and FQGTGA. The V gene lost 4 bases and the J gene lost 5 bases, with 14 bases spanning the gap. The CDR3 has 15 residues.

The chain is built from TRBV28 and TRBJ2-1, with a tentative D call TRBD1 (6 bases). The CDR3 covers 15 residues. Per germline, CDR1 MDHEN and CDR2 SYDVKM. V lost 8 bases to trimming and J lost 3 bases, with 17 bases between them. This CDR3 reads CASAGAASLYNEQFF. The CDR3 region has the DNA TGTGCCAGCGCAGGGGCCGCGTCCCTCTACAATGAGCAGTTCTTC. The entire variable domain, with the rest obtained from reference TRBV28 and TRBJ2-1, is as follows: DVKVTQSSRYLVKRTGEKVFLECVQDMDHENMFWYRQDPGLGLRLIYFSYDVKMKEKGDIPEGYSVSREKKERFSLILESASTNQTSMYLCASAGAASLYNEQFFGPGTRLTVL.

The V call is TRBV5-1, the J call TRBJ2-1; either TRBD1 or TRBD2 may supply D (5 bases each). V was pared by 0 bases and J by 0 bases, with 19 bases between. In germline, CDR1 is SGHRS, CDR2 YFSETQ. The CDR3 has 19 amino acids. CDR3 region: CASSLDDFRARGSYNEQFF. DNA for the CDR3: TGCGCCAGCAGCTTGGACGATTTTCGAGCGAGGGGCTCCTACAATGAGCAGTTCTTC.

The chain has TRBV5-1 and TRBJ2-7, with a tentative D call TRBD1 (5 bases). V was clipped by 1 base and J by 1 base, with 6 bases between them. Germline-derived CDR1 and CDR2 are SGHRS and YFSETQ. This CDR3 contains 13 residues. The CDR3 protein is CASSLQGSYEQYF. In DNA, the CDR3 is TGCGCCAGCAGCTTGCAGGGTTCCTACGAGCAGTACTTC.

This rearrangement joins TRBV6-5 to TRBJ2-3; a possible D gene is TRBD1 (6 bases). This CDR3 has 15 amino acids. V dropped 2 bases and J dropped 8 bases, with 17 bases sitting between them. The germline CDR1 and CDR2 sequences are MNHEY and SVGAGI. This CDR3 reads CASSYVVPGVGTQYF. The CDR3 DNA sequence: TGTGCCAGCAGTTACGTGGTGCCAGGGGTGGGTACGCAGTATTTT.

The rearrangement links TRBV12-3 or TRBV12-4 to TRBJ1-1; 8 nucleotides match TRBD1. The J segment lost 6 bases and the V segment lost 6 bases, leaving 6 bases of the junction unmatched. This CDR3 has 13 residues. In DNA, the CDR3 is TGTGCCAGCAGGATCACAGGGGGTGCTGAAGCTTTCTTT. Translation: CASRITGGAEAFF.

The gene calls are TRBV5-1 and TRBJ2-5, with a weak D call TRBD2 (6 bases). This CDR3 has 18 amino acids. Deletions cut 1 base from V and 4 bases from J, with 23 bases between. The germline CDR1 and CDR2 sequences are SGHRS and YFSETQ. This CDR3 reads CASSLTIGHGSGGETQYF. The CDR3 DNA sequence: TGCGCCAGCAGCTTGACCATAGGGCACGGGAGCGGTGGAGAGACCCAGTACTTC. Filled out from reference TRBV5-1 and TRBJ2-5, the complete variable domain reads KAGVTQTPRYLIKTRGQQVTLSCSPISGHRSVSWYQQTPGQGLQFLFEYFSETQRNKGNFPGRFSGRQFSNSRSEMNVSTLELGDSALYLCASSLTIGHGSGGETQYFGPGTRLLVL.

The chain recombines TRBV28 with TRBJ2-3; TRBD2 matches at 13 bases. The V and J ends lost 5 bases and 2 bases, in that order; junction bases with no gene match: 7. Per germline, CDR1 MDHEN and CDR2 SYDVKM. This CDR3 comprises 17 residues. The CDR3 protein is CASSTGTSGMLTDTQYF. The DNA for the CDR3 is TGTGCCAGCAGTACCGGGACTAGCGGGATGCTCACAGATACGCAGTATTTT.

CDR3 residues: CASSQDEGGDGYTF. In nucleotides, the CDR3 is TGTGCCAGCAGCCAAGATGAAGGGGGCGACGGCTACACCTTC. The gene calls are TRBV4-2 and TRBJ1-2; 7 bases line up with TRBD1. The CDR3 is made up of 14 amino acids. Germline CDR1 LGHNA, CDR2 YNFKEQ. V lost 0 bases to trimming and J lost 8 bases; unmatched junction nucleotides: 6.

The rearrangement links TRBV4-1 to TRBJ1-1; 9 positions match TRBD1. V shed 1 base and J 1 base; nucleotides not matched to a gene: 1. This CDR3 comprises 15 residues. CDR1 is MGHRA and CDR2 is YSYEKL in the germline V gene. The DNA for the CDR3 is TGCGCCAGCAGCCAAGTGGGACAGGGGAACACTGAAGCTTTCTTT. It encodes CASSQVGQGNTEAFF.

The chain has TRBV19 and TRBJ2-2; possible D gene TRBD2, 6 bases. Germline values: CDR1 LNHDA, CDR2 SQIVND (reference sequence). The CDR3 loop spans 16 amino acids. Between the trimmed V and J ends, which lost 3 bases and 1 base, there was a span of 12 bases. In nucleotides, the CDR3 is TGTGCCAGTAGTATGAGAGTGGGAGGGAACACCGGGGAGCTGTTTTTT. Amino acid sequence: CASSMRVGGNTGELFF.

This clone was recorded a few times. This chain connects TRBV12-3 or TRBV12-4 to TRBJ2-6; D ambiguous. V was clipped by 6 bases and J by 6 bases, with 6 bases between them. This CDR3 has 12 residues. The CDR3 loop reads CASSPSANVLTF. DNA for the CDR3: TGTGCCAGCAGCCCTTCGGCCAACGTCCTGACTTTC.

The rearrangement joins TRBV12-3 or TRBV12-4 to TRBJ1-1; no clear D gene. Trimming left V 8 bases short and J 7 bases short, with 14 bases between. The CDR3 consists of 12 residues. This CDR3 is CASGETELEAFF. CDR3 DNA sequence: TGTGCCAGCGGAGAAACAGAGCTTGAAGCTTTCTTT.

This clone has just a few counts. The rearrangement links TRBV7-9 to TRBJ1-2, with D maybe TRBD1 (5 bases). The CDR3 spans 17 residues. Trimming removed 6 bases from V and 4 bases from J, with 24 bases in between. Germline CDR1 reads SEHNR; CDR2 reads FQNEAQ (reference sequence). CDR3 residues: CASRGDPTARVGYGYTF. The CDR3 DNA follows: TGTGCCAGCAGAGGAGATCCAACCGCCAGGGTGGGCTATGGCTACACCTTC.

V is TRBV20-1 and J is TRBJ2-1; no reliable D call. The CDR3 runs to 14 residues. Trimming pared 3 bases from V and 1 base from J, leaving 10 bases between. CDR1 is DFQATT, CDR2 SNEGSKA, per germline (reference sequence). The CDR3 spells CSASHLSSYNEQFF. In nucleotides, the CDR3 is TGCAGTGCTAGTCACCTTTCTTCCTACAATGAGCAGTTCTTC.

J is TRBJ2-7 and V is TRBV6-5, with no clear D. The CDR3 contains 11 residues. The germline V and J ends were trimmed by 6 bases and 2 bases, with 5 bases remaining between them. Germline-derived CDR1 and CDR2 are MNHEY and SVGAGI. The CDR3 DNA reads TGTGCCAGCAGAAGTGCCTACGAGCAGTACTTC. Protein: CASRSAYEQYF.

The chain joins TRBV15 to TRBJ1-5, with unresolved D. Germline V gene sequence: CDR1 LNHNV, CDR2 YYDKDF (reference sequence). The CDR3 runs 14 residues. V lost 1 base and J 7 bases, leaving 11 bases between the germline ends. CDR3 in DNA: TGTGCCACCAGCAGAGCGGAGAGGAGGCAGCCCCAGCATTTT. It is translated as CATSRAERRQPQHF.

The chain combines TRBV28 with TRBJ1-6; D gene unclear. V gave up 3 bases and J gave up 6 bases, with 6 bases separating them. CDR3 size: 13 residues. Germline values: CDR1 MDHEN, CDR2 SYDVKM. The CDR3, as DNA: TGTGCCAGCAGTTTGGTCGGTAATTCACCCCTCCACTTT. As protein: CASSLVGNSPLHF.

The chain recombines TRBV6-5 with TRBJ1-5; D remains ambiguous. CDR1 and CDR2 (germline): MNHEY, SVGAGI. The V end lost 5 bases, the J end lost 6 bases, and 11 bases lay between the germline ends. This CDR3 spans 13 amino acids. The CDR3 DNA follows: TGTGCCAGCAGTCTCTCGGGGAGTCAGCCCCAGCATTTT. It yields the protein CASSLSGSQPQHF.